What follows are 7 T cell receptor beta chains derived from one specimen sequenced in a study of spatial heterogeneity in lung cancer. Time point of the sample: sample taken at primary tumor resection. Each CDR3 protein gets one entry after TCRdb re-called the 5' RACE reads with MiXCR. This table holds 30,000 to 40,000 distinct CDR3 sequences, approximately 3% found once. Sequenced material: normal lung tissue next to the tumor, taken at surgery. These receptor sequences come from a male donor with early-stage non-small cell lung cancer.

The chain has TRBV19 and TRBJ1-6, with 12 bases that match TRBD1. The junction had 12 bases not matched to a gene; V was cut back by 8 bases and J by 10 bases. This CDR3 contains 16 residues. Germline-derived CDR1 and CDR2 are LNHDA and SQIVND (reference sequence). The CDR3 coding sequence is TGTGCCAGTTCCGGGACAGGGGGCGGCTGGGAGTCACCCCTCCACTTT. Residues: CASSGTGGGWESPLHF. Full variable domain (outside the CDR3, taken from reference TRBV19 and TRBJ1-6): DGGITQSPKYLFRKEGQNVTLSCEQNLNHDAMYWYRQDPGQGLRLIYYSQIVNDFQKGDIAEGYSVSREKKESFPLTVTSAQKNPTAFYLCASSGTGGGWESPLHFGNGTRLTVT.

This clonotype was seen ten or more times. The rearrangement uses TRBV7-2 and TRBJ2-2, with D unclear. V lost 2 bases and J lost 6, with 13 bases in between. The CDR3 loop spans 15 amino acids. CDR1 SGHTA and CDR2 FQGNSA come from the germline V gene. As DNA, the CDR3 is TGTGCCAGCAGCTTAAGCGTCGGCCAGCCCGGGGAGCTGTTTTTT. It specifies CASSLSVGQPGELFF.

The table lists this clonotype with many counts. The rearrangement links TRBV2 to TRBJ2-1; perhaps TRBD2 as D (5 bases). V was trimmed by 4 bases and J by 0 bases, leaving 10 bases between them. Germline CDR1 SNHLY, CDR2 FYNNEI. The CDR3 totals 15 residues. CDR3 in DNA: TGTGCCAGCAGTGTTAGCGAGAGCTCCTACAATGAGCAGTTCTTC. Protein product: CASSVSESSYNEQFF.

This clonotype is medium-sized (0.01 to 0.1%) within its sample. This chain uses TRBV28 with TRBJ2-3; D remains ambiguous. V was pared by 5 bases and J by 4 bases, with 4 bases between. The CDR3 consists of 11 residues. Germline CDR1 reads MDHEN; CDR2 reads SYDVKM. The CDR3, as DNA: TGTGCCAGCAGTCCCTCAGATACGCAGTATTTT. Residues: CASSPSDTQYF.

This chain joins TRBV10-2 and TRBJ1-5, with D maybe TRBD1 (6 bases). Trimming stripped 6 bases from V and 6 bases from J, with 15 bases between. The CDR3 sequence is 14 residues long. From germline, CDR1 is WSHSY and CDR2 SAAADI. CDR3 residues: CASSHTGSSQPQHF. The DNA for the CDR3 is TGCGCCAGCAGCCACACAGGGTCGAGTCAGCCCCAGCATTTT.

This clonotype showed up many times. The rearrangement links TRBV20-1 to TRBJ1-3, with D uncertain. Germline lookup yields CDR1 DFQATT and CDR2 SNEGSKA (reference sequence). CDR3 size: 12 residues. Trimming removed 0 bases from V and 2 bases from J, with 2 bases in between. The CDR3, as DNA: TGCAGTGCTAGAGATCCTGGAAACACCATATATTTT. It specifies CSARDPGNTIYF.

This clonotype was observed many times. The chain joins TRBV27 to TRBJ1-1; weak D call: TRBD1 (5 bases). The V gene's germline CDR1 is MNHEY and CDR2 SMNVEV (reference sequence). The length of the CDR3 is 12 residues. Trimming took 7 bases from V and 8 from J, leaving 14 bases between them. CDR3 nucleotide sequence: TGTGCCAGCATGGAGGTCGGGGGGGAAGCTTTCTTT. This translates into CASMEVGGEAFF.